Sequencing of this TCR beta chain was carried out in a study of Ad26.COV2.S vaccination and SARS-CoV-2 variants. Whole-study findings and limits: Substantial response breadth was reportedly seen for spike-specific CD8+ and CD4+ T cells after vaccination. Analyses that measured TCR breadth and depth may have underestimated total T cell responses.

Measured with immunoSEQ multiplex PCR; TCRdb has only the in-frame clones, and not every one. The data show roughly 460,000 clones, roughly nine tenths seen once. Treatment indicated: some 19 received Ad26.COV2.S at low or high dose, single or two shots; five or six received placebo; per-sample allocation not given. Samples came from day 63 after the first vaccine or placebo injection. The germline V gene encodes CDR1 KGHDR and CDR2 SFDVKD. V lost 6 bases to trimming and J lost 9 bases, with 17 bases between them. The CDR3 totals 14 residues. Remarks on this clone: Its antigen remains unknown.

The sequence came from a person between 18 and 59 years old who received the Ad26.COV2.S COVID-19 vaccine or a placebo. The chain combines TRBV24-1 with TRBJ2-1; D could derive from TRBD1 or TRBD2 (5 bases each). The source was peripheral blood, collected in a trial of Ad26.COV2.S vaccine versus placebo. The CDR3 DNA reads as TGTGCCACCAGTCACCCCACGGAGAGGGGTGAGCAGTTCTTC. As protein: CATSHPTERGEQFF.